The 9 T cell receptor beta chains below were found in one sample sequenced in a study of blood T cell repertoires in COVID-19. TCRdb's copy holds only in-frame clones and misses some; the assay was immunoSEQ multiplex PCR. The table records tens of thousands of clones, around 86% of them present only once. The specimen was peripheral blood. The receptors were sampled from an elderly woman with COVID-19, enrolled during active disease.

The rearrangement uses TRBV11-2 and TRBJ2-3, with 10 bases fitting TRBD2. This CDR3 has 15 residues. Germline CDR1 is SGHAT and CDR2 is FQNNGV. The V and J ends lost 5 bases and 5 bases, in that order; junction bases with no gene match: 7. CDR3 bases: TGTGCCAGCAGCCGAACGGGACTAGCGCAAGATACGCAGTATTTT. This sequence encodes CASSRTGLAQDTQYF.

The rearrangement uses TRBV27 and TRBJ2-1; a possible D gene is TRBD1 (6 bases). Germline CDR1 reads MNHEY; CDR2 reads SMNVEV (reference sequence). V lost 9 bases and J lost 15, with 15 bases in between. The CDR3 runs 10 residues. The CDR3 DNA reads TGTGCCAGACCAGGGGTTGTGCTGTTCTTC. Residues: CARPGVVLFF.

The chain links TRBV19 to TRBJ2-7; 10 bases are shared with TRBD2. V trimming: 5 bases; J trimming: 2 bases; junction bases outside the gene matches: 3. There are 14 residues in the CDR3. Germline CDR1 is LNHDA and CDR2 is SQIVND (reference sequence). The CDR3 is CASSWSGRAYEQYF. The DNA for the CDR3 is TGTGCCAGTAGTTGGAGCGGGAGGGCCTACGAGCAGTACTTC.

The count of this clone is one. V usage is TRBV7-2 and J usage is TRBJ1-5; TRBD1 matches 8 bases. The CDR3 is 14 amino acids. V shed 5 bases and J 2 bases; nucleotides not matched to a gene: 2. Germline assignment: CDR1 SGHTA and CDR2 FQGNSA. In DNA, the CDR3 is TGTGCCAGCAGCCGGGGACAGGGCAATCAGCCCCAGCATTTT. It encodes CASSRGQGNQPQHF.

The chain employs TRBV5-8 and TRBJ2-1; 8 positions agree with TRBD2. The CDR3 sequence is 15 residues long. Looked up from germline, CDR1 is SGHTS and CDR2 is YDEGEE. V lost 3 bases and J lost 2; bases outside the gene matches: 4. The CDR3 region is CASSSGLATYNEQFF. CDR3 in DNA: TGTGCCAGCAGCTCCGGACTAGCCACCTACAATGAGCAGTTCTTC.

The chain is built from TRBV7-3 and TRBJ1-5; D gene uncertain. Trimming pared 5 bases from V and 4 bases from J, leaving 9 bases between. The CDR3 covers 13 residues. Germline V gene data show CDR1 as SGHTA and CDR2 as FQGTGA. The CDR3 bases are TGTGCCAGCAGCCGAACGGGGAATCAGCCCCAGCATTTT. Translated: CASSRTGNQPQHF.

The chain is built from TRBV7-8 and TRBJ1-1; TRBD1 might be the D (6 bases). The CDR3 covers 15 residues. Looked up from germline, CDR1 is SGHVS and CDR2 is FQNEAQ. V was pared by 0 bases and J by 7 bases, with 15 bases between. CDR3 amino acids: CASSLARNGQLEAFF. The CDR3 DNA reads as TGTGCCAGCAGCTTAGCACGAAATGGACAGCTTGAAGCTTTCTTT.

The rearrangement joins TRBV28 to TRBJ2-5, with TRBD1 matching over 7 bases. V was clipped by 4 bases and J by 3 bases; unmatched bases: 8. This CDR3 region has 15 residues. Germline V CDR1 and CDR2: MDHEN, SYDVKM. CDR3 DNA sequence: TGTGCCAGCAGTTCACCGAGACAGGGAAAAGAGACCCAGTACTTC. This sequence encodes CASSSPRQGKETQYF.

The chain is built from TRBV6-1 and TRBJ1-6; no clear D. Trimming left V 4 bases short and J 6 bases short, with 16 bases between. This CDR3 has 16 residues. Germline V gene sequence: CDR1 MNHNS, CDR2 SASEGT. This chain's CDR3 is CASSGHGRDPNSPLHF. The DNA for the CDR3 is TGTGCCAGCAGTGGCCATGGGCGAGACCCTAATTCACCCCTCCACTTT.